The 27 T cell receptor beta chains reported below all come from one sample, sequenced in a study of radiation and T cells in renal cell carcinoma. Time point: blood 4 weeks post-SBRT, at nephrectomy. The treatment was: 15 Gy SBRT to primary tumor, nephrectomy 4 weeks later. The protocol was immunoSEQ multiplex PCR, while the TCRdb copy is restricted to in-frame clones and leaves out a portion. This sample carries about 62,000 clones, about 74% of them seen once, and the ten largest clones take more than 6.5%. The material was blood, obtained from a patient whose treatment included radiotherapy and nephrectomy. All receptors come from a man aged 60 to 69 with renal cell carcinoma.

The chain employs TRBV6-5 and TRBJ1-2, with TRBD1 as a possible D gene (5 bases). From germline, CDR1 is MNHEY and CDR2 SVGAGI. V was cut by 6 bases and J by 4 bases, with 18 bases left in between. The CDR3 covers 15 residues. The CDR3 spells CASRNQRGGGYGYTF. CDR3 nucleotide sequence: TGTGCCAGCAGGAACCAACGGGGGGGAGGCTATGGCTACACCTTC.

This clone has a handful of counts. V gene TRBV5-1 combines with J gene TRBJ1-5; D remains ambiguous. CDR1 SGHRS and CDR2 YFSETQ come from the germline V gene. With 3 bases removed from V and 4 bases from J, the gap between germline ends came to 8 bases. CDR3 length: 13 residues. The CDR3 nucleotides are TGCGCCAGCAGCTCGGGTACGAATCAGCCCCAGCATTTT. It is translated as CASSSGTNQPQHF.

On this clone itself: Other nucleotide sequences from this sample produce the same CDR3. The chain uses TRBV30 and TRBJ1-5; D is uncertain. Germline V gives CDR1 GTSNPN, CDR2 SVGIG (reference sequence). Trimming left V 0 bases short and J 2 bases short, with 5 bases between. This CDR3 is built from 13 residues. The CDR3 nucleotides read TGTGCCTGGAGTGTGAAAGGCAATCAGCCCCAGCATTTT. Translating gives CAWSVKGNQPQHF.

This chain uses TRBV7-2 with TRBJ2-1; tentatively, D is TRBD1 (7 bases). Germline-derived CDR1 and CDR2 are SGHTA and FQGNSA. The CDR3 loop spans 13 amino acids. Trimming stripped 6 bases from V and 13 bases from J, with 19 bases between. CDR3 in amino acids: CASRPQPQGGQFF. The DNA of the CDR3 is TGTGCCAGCAGGCCTCAACCCCAGGGGGGCCAGTTCTTC.

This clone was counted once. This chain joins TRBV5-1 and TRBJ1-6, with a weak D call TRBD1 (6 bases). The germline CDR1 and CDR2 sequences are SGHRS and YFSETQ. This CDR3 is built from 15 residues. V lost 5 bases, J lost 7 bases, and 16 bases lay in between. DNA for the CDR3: TGCGCCAGCAGTTACGAACAGGGTGGAAATTCACCCCTCCACTTT. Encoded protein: CASSYEQGGNSPLHF. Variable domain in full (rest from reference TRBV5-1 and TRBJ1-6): KAGVTQTPRYLIKTRGQQVTLSCSPISGHRSVSWYQQTPGQGLQFLFEYFSETQRNKGNFPGRFSGRQFSNSRSEMNVSTLELGDSALYLCASSYEQGGNSPLHFGNGTRLTVT.

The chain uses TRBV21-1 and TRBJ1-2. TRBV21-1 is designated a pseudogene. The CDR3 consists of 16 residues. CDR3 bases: TGTGCCAGCCCTCGTGGTCCCAGGGACCTATATAGGGGCTACACCTTC. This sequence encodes CASPRGPRDLYRGYTF.

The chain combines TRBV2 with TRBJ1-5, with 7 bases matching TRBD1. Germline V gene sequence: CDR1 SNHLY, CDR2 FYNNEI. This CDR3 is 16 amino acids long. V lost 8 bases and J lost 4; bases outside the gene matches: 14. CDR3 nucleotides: TGTGCCAGCGTCCCCCCCCAGGGGGAAGGAAATCAGCCCCAGCATTTT. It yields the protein CASVPPQGEGNQPQHF.

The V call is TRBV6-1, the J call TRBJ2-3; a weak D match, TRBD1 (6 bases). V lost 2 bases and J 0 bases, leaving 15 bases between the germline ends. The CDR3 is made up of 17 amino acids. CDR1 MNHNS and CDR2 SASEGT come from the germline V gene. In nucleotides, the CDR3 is TGTGCCAGCAGTGAAACTAGGATGAGGGGGAGCACAGATACGCAGTATTTT. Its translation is CASSETRMRGSTDTQYF.

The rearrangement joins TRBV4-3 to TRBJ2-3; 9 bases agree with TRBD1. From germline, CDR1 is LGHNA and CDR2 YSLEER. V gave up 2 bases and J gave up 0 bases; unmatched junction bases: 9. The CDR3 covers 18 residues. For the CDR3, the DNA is TGCGCCAGCAGCCAATTCGCCGGGACAGGGTCTAGCACAGATACGCAGTATTTT. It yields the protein CASSQFAGTGSSTDTQYF.

The CDR3 spells CAASRQGLPEQYF. The CDR3 DNA reads as TGTGCCGCGAGTCGACAGGGCCTGCCTGAGCAGTACTTC. The chain combines TRBV30 with TRBJ2-7, with 7 bases fitting TRBD1. CDR1 GTSNPN and CDR2 SVGIG come from the germline V gene (reference sequence). V dropped 8 bases and J dropped 7; count of bases not matched to a gene: 14. This CDR3 contains 13 residues. Drawing the rest from reference TRBV30 and TRBJ2-7, the complete variable domain is SQTIHQWPATLVQPVGSPLSLECTVEGTSNPNLYWYRQAAGRGLQLLFYSVGIGQISSEVPQNLSASRPQDRQFILSSKKLLLSDSGFYLCAASRQGLPEQYFGPGTRLTVT.

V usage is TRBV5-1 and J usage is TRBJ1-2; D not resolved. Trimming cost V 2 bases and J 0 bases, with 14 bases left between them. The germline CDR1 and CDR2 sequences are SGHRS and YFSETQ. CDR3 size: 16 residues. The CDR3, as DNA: TGCGCCAGCAGCTTAGGCCCGGTAAACGCTAACTATGGCTACACCTTC. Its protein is CASSLGPVNANYGYTF.

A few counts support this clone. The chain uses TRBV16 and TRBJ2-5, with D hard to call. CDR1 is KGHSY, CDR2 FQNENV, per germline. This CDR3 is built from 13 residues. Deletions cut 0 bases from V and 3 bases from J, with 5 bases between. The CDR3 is CASSQSLEETQYF. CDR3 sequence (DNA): TGTGCCAGCAGCCAATCGTTAGAAGAGACCCAGTACTTC.

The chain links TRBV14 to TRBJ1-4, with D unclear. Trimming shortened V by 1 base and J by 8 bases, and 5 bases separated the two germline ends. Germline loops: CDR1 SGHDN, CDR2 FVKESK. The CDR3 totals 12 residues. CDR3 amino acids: CASSQVGEKLFF. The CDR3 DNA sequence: TGTGCCAGCAGCCAAGTCGGCGAAAAACTGTTTTTT.

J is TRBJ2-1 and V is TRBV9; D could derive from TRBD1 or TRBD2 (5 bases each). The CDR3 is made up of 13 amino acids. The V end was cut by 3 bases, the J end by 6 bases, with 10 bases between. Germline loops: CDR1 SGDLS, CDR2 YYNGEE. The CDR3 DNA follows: TGTGCCAGCAGCGCCGCAGGGACCAATGAGCAGTTCTTC. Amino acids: CASSAAGTNEQFF.

This chain's CDR3 is CASSSRTLDNEQFF. DNA for the CDR3: TGTGCCAGCAGCTCTCGAACCCTAGACAATGAGCAGTTCTTC. This sequence joins TRBV11-3 and TRBJ2-1; no reliable D call. The V end lost 4 bases, the J end lost 5 bases, and 12 bases lay between the germline ends. Germline V gives CDR1 SGHNT, CDR2 YENEEA. The CDR3 length is 14 residues. The complete variable domain, with remaining parts taken from reference TRBV11-3 and TRBJ2-1, reads EAGVVQSPRYKIIEKKQPVAFWCNPISGHNTLYWYLQNLGQGPELLIRYENEEAVDDSQLPKDRFSAERLKGVDSTLKIQPAELGDSAVYLCASSSRTLDNEQFFGPGTRLTVL.

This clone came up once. CDR3 residues: CASGLVLGRPSGNTIYF. For the CDR3, the DNA is TGTGCTAGTGGTTTGGTACTGGGACGTCCCTCTGGAAACACCATATATTTT. The V gene is TRBV12-5, the J gene TRBJ1-3; D is possibly TRBD1 (5 bases). Germline CDR1 and CDR2: LGHNT and FRNRAP. The CDR3 covers 17 residues. V dropped 0 bases and J dropped 0 bases, with 12 bases sitting between them.

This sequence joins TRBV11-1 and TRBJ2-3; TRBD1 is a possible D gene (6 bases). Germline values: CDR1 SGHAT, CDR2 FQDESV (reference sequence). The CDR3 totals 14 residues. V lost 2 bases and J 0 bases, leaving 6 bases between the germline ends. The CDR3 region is CASSLRGSTDTQYF. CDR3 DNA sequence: TGTGCCAGCAGCTTAAGGGGGAGCACAGATACGCAGTATTTT.

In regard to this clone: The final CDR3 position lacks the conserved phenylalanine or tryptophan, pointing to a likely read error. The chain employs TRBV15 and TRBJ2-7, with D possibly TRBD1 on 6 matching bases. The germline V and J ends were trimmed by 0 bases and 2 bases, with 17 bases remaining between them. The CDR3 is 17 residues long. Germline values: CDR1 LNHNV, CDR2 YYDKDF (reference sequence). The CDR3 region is CATSRDRGQRLTYEQYS. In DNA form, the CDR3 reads TGTGCCACCAGCAGAGATCGAGGACAGCGATTAACCTACGAGCAGTACTCC.

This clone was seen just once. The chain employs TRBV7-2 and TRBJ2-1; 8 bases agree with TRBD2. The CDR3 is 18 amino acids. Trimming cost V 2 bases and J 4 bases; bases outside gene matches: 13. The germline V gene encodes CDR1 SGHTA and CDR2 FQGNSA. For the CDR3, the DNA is TGTGCCAGCAGCTTAAACCCGGGGTCCAGCGGGGGTTACAATGAGCAGTTCTTC. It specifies CASSLNPGSSGGYNEQFF.

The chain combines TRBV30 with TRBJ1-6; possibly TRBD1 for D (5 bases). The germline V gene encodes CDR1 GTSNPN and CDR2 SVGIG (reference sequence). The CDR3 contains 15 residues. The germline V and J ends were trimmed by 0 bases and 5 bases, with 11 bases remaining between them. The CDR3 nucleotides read TGTGCCTGGAGTGTACAGGACAACAATAATTCACCCCTCCACTTT. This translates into CAWSVQDNNNSPLHF. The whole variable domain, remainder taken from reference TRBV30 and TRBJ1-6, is SQTIHQWPATLVQPVGSPLSLECTVEGTSNPNLYWYRQAAGRGLQLLFYSVGIGQISSEVPQNLSASRPQDRQFILSSKKLLLSDSGFYLCAWSVQDNNNSPLHFGNGTRLTVT.

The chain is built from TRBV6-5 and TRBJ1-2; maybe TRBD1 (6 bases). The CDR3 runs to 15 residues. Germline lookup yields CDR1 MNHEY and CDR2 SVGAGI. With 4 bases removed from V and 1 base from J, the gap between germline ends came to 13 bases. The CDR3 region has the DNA TGTGCCAGCAGTTTTACAGGGAGCTATAACTATGGCTACACCTTC. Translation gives CASSFTGSYNYGYTF.

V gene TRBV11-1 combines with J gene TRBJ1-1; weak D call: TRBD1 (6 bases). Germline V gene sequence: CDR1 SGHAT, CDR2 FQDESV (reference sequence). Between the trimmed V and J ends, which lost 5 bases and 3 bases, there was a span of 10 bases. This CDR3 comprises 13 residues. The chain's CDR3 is CASSRGTYTEAFF. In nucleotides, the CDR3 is TGTGCCAGCAGCAGGGGGACTTACACTGAAGCTTTCTTT.

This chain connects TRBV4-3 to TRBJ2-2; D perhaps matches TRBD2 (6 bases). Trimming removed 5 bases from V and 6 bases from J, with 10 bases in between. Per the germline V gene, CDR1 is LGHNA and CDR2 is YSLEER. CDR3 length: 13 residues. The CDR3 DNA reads TGCGCCAGCAGCGGCGGGATCGCCGGGGAGCTGTTTTTT. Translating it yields CASSGGIAGELFF.

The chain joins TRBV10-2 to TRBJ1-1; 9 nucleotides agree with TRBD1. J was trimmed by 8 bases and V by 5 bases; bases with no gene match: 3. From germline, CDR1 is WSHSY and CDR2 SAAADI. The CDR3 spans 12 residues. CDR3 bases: TGCGCCAGCAGTACTGGACAGGGGGAAGCTTTCTTT. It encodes CASSTGQGEAFF.

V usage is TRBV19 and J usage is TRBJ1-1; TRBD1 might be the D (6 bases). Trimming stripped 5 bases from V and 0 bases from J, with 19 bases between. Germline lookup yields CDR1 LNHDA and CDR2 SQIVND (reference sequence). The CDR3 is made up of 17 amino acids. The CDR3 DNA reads TGTGCCAGTAGTCGGGTGGGGGCAGGAGTTTTGAACACTGAAGCTTTCTTT. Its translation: CASSRVGAGVLNTEAFF.

The CDR3 DNA sequence: TGTGCCAGCAGCTTAGCAGGGGTTGGCTACACCTTC. As protein: CASSLAGVGYTF. This chain connects TRBV7-2 to TRBJ1-2; possible D gene TRBD1, 5 bases. Germline V gene sequence: CDR1 SGHTA, CDR2 FQGNSA. The CDR3 is made up of 12 amino acids. V was cut by 0 bases and J by 7 bases, with 6 bases left in between. Drawing the rest from reference TRBV7-2 and TRBJ1-2, the complete variable domain is GAGVSQSPSNKVTEKGKDVELRCDPISGHTALYWYRQSLGQGLEFLIYFQGNSAPDKSGLPSDRFSAERTGGSVSTLTIQRTQQEDSAVYLCASSLAGVGYTFGSGTRLTVV.

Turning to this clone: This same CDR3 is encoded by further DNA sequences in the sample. The CDR3 sequence is CASSTPGTSGQETQYF. In DNA, the CDR3 is TGTGCCAGTAGTACCCCCGGGACCAGCGGCCAAGAGACCCAGTACTTC. The chain is built from TRBV19 and TRBJ2-5; D possibly matches TRBD1 or TRBD2 (5 bases each). Looked up from germline, CDR1 is LNHDA and CDR2 is SQIVND (reference sequence). The CDR3 sequence is 16 residues long. Trimming left V 4 bases short and J 1 base short, with 16 bases between.